The 23 T cell receptor beta chains given below trace back to one sample, sequenced in a study of blood T cell repertoires in COVID-19. Assay: immunoSEQ multiplex PCR; the TCRdb copy retains only in-frame clones and omits some. The sample has about 220,000 clones, roughly 85% seen once. What was sequenced was peripheral blood. The receptors were sampled from a woman in her sixties or seventies with COVID-19, enrolled during active disease.

The chain has TRBV5-6 and TRBJ1-6, with D unclear. Between the trimmed V and J ends, which lost 2 bases and 7 bases, there was a span of 13 bases. This CDR3 comprises 15 residues. Germline V lookup: CDR1 SGHDT, CDR2 YYEEEE. The DNA of the CDR3 is TGTGCCAGCAGCTTTGAGGCAGTTTCCAATTCACCCCTCCACTTT. Residues: CASSFEAVSNSPLHF.

The rearrangement links TRBV6-4 to TRBJ2-4, with unresolved D. The germline V and J ends were trimmed by 6 bases and 4 bases, with 13 bases remaining between them. The germline V gene has CDR1 MRHNA and CDR2 SNTAGT. CDR3 length: 14 residues. This CDR3 is CASRSRRFKNIQYF. Here the CDR3 DNA reads TGTGCCAGCAGATCTCGCAGGTTTAAAAACATTCAGTACTTC.

DNA of the CDR3: TGTGCCAGCAGCCCCCAGAGGCTAGGGGGGGCCACAGATACGCAGTATTTT. It codes for CASSPQRLGGATDTQYF. The rearrangement links TRBV9 to TRBJ2-3; tentative D call: TRBD2 (7 bases). This CDR3 region has 17 residues. Germline lookup yields CDR1 SGDLS and CDR2 YYNGEE. Trimming took 4 bases from V and 2 from J, leaving 20 bases between them.

This chain uses TRBV24-1 with TRBJ2-7, with 7 bases lining up with TRBD2. Looked up from germline, CDR1 is KGHDR and CDR2 is SFDVKD. The CDR3 has 15 amino acids. With V trimmed by 3 bases and J by 7 bases, 11 bases remained unmatched. DNA for the CDR3: TGTGCCACCAGTGATCCCCGCGGGGGTTACGAGGAGCAGTACTTC. Translation gives CATSDPRGGYEEQYF.

This clone showed up just once. This chain uses TRBV9 with TRBJ2-5, with unresolved D. This CDR3 has 18 amino acids. Trimming removed 0 bases at V and 0 bases at J, with 18 bases between. CDR1 and CDR2 from the germline V gene are SGDLS and YYNGEE. This chain's CDR3 is CASSVASGGVGYQETQYF. The CDR3 DNA reads as TGTGCCAGCAGCGTAGCGTCCGGCGGCGTCGGGTACCAAGAGACCCAGTACTTC. The full variable domain, with the rest looked up from reference TRBV9 and TRBJ2-5, is DSGVTQTPKHLITATGQRVTLRCSPRSGDLSVYWYQQSLDQGLQFLIQYYNGEERAKGNILERFSAQQFPDLHSELNLSSLELGDSALYFCASSVASGGVGYQETQYFGPGTRLLVL.

V usage is TRBV25-1 and J usage is TRBJ2-7; the match to TRBD2 covers 11 bases. The CDR3 has 15 amino acids. J gave up 3 bases and V 4 bases, and 5 bases lay outside the gene matches. CDR1 and CDR2 (germline): MGHDK, SYGVNS. The CDR3 is CASSARTSGYYEQYF. CDR3 in DNA: TGTGCCAGCAGTGCCCGGACTAGCGGGTACTACGAGCAGTACTTC.

The chain is built from TRBV19 and TRBJ1-4; D uncertain. The CDR3 consists of 14 residues. Looked up from germline, CDR1 is LNHDA and CDR2 is SQIVND (reference sequence). Trimming cost V 5 bases and J 1 base, with 8 bases left between them. As DNA, the CDR3 is TGTGCCAGTAGTCTCTCCGGAACTAATGAAAAACTGTTTTTT. Translating it yields CASSLSGTNEKLFF.

The V gene is TRBV12-3 or TRBV12-4, the J gene TRBJ1-1; no firm D call. This CDR3 region has 12 residues. V lost 8 bases and J lost 2, with 9 bases in between. The CDR3 region has the DNA TGTGCCAGCGGCCCGCAAAACACTGAAGCTTTCTTT. Translation: CASGPQNTEAFF.

About this clone: Other DNA sequences in the sample encode the same CDR3. V usage is TRBV5-1 and J usage is TRBJ2-5; D uncertain. V lost 2 bases to trimming and J lost 5 bases, with 4 bases between them. In germline, CDR1 is SGHRS, CDR2 YFSETQ. This CDR3 is built from 11 residues. The CDR3 nucleotides read TGCGCCAGCAGCTTTGGCGAGACCCAGTACTTC. It yields the protein CASSFGETQYF.

The chain joins TRBV7-9 to TRBJ1-1; possibly TRBD1 for D (5 bases). Deletions cut 0 bases from V and 7 bases from J, with 15 bases between. The germline CDR1 and CDR2 sequences are SEHNR and FQNEAQ (reference sequence). The CDR3 totals 15 residues. For the CDR3, the DNA is TGTGCCAGCAGCTTAGCCCGTGGGGGGGTCGGTGAAGCTTTCTTT. Translation: CASSLARGGVGEAFF.

The chain recombines TRBV6-5 with TRBJ1-5, with D possibly matching TRBD1 (6 bases). Germline CDR1 and CDR2: MNHEY and SVGAGI. This CDR3 contains 14 residues. V lost 2 bases to trimming and J lost 6 bases, with 11 bases between them. The CDR3 sequence is CASSYGQGSQPQHF. CDR3 DNA: TGTGCCAGCAGTTACGGGCAGGGGAGTCAGCCCCAGCATTTT.

V and J are TRBV6-5 and TRBJ1-2; no firm D call. Germline V gives CDR1 MNHEY, CDR2 SVGAGI. Trimming shortened V by 8 bases and J by 4 bases, and 20 bases separated the two germline ends. The CDR3 has 15 residues. CDR3 DNA: TGTGCCAGCTCTCGCCCCCGAACAGTATCCTATGGCTACACCTTC. The encoded protein is CASSRPRTVSYGYTF.

This chain joins TRBV19 and TRBJ1-5; D gene unclear. V dropped 6 bases and J dropped 0 bases, with 9 bases sitting between them. CDR3 length equals 14 residues. Germline CDR1 is LNHDA and CDR2 is SQIVND (reference sequence). CDR3 bases: TGTGCCAGTAGCCACAAAGATAGCAATCAGCCCCAGCATTTT. Protein sequence: CASSHKDSNQPQHF.

This chain joins TRBV5-6 and TRBJ2-1; 12 nucleotides match TRBD2. Germline V gene sequence: CDR1 SGHDT, CDR2 YYEEEE. Trimming at V came to 2 bases and at J to 5 bases, leaving 5 bases not matched to a gene. The CDR3 runs 16 residues. The CDR3 coding sequence is TGTGCCAGCAGCTTCGGACTAGCGGGGTCTAACAATGAGCAGTTCTTC. It translates to CASSFGLAGSNNEQFF.

The chain uses TRBV11-1 and TRBJ2-6, with D tentatively TRBD2 (6 bases). Germline lookup yields CDR1 SGHAT and CDR2 FQDESV (reference sequence). This CDR3 is 16 amino acids long. With 3 bases removed from V and 1 base from J, the gap between germline ends came to 10 bases. CDR3 nucleotides: TGTGCCAGCAGCTTGCCGCGGGATTCTGGGGCCAACGTCCTGACTTTC. Amino acids: CASSLPRDSGANVLTF. The complete variable domain, with remaining parts taken from reference TRBV11-1 and TRBJ2-6, reads EAEVAQSPRYKITEKSQAVAFWCDPISGHATLYWYRQILGQGPELLVQFQDESVVDDSQLPKDRFSAERLKGVDSTLKIQPAELGDSAMYLCASSLPRDSGANVLTFGAGSRLTVL.

The chain uses TRBV3-1 (or the pseudogene TRBV3-2) and TRBJ1-4, with D possibly being TRBD1 (6 bases). V dropped 4 bases and J dropped 8 bases, with 20 bases sitting between them. The germline V gene encodes CDR1 LGHDT and CDR2 YNNKEL (reference sequence). The CDR3 consists of 16 residues. CDR3 nucleotides: TGTGCCAGCAGCCTTTTTGGGACAACTGGGAACGAAAAACTGTTTTTT. Translation gives CASSLFGTTGNEKLFF.

This rearrangement joins TRBV6-6 to TRBJ2-7; 8 bases align to TRBD1. Germline V gives CDR1 MNHNY, CDR2 SVGAGI (reference sequence). J gave up 3 bases and V 8 bases, and 12 bases lay outside the gene matches. This CDR3 is 15 amino acids long. CDR3: CASYDRGRSHYEQYF. The CDR3 DNA is TGTGCCAGCTACGACAGGGGCCGATCCCACTACGAGCAGTACTTC.

The chain couples TRBV11-3 to TRBJ2-3; the match to TRBD1 covers 11 bases. The junction had 3 bases not matched to a gene; V was cut back by 5 bases and J by 2 bases. This CDR3 has 15 amino acids. Germline V lookup: CDR1 SGHNT, CDR2 YENEEA. CDR3 protein: CASSLGQGDTDTQYF. In DNA form, the CDR3 reads TGTGCCAGCAGCCTGGGACAGGGGGACACAGATACGCAGTATTTT.

In its sample, this clone was seen a few times. The rearrangement links TRBV10-3 to TRBJ1-2; D is perhaps TRBD1 (6 bases). The length of the CDR3 is 16 residues. V lost 6 bases, J lost 7 bases, and 24 bases lay in between. CDR1 ENHRY and CDR2 SYGVKD come from the germline V gene. CDR3 sequence reads: CAISSGTKGIGGGYTF. The CDR3 nucleotides read TGTGCCATCAGCTCCGGGACAAAAGGGATTGGAGGTGGCTACACCTTC.

The sample holds one count of this clone. This chain uses TRBV6-5 with TRBJ2-2, with 10 nucleotides matching TRBD2. CDR1 is MNHEY and CDR2 is SVGAGI in the germline V gene. Unmatched junction bases numbered 5, after V lost 0 bases and J lost 7 bases. CDR3 length equals 16 residues. In DNA form, the CDR3 reads TGTGCCAGCAGTTACTCCAGCGGGAGGGCCGGCGGGGAGCTGTTTTTT. Its protein is CASSYSSGRAGGELFF.

The V call is TRBV2, the J call TRBJ1-2; TRBD1 aligns across 8 bases. The V and J ends lost 7 bases and 3 bases, in that order; junction bases with no gene match: 10. CDR3 length: 15 residues. Germline lookup yields CDR1 SNHLY and CDR2 FYNNEI. CDR3 sequence (DNA): TGTGCCAGCACCAGGACAGGGACCAACTACTATGGCTACACCTTC. Translation: CASTRTGTNYYGYTF.

The rearrangement joins TRBV7-2 to TRBJ1-3; the match to TRBD1 covers 9 bases. Germline trimming cut 5 bases from V and 6 bases from J; bases unmatched to any gene: 5. This CDR3 is 14 amino acids long. Germline lookup yields CDR1 SGHTA and CDR2 FQGNSA. CDR3 protein: CASSPRQGVNTIYF. In DNA form, the CDR3 reads TGTGCCAGCAGCCCCCGACAGGGGGTAAACACCATATATTTT.

This clone was observed many times. The J gene is TRBJ2-5, the V gene TRBV3-1 (or the pseudogene TRBV3-2); 11 bases agree with TRBD2. The germline CDR1 and CDR2 sequences are LGHDT and YNNKEL (reference sequence). Unmatched junction bases numbered 5, after V lost 1 base and J lost 10 bases. The CDR3 sequence is 14 residues long. CDR3 DNA sequence: TGTGCCAGCAGCCAAGTTAGCGGGGGGGCCGACCAGTACTTC. Its translation: CASSQVSGGADQYF.